The rows below give T cell receptor beta chains drawn from one sample of a study of blood T cell repertoires in COVID-19. Measured with immunoSEQ multiplex PCR; TCRdb has only the in-frame clones, and not every one. Of approximately 150,000 clones in the sample, over 75% were seen once. The sequenced sample consisted of PBMCs or T cells enriched from blood (not recorded which). Source of these receptors: a man aged 50-60 years in a cohort exposed to, infected with or recovered from COVID-19 (not recorded which). The CDR3 runs from the conserved cysteine through the conserved F or W. The D gene is left open where the match is weak. The size field is filled for only some rows; it gives once, few, many or a size class.

size	V	J	D	CDR3	DNA
-	TRBV6-1	TRBJ2-7	-	CASSSTGFGEQYF	TGTGCCAGCAGTTCGACAGGATTTGGCGAGCAGTACTTC
-	TRBV9	TRBJ2-7	TRBD1	CASSVTGARYEQYF	TGTGCCAGCAGCGTAACAGGGGCTCGCTACGAGCAGTACTTC
once	TRBV11-2	TRBJ2-1	-	CASSLDFTNEQFF	TGTGCCAGCAGCTTGGACTTCACCAATGAGCAGTTCTTC
-	TRBV19	TRBJ1-1	-	CAVRYLNTEAFF	TGTGCCGTCAGGTACTTGAACACTGAAGCTTTCTTT
-	TRBV3-1/TRBV3-2	TRBJ2-3	-	CASSQYVYSDTQYF	TGTGCCAGCAGCCAATATGTCTACTCAGATACGCAGTATTTT
-	TRBV6-2/TRBV6-3	TRBJ1-1	-	CASSYPQGTSEAFF	TGTGCCAGCAGTTACCCCCAGGGTACCAGTGAAGCTTTCTTT
-	TRBV27	TRBJ1-6	-	CASRYRENNSPLHF	TGTGCCAGCAGGTACAGGGAGAATAATTCACCCCTCCACTTT
-	TRBV21-1	TRBJ2-3	-	CASSKRPGREVAPLYTQYF	TGTGCCAGCAGCAAACGTCCGGGGCGGGAGGTTGCGCCACTTTATACGCAGTATTTT
-	TRBV3-1/TRBV3-2	TRBJ2-5	TRBD2	CASSQDTAGVGTETQYF	TGTGCCAGCAGCCAAGATACAGCGGGAGTTGGGACGGAGACCCAGTACTTC
-	TRBV18	TRBJ2-1	TRBD2	CASSPLAGRAFF	TGTGCCAGCTCACCACTAGCGGGACGCGCGTTCTTC
-	TRBV6-5	TRBJ1-1	-	CASASGVTEAFF	TGTGCCAGCGCCTCGGGTGTAACTGAAGCTTTCTTT
-	TRBV5-1	TRBJ2-3	TRBD2	CASSPQLAGGFTDTQYF	TGCGCCAGCAGCCCCCAACTAGCGGGAGGGTTCACAGATACGCAGTATTTT
-	TRBV11-2	TRBJ2-4	-	CASSLVRGGVEF	TGTGCCAGCAGCTTAGTTAGGGGGGGAGTAGAGTTC
-	TRBV7-2	TRBJ2-1	TRBD2	CASSSIAGGGNEQFF	TGTGCCAGCAGCTCGATAGCGGGAGGGGGGAATGAGCAGTTCTTC
-	TRBV9	TRBJ2-2	TRBD2	CASSVGLAGGHDAGELFF	TGTGCCAGCAGCGTAGGCCTAGCGGGGGGCCACGACGCCGGGGAGCTGTTTTTT
-	TRBV7-8	TRBJ2-5	-	CAPSPVGGETQYF	TGTGCCCCCTCCCCCGTAGGGGGAGAGACCCAGTACTTC
once	TRBV27	TRBJ2-5	-	CASSFNRGQETQYF	TGTGCCAGCAGTTTTAATCGGGGCCAAGAGACCCAGTACTTC
-	TRBV7-9	TRBJ1-3	TRBD1	CASSFDRAPVGNTIYF	TGTGCCAGCAGCTTTGACAGGGCACCGGTTGGAAACACCATATATTTT
few	TRBV4-3	TRBJ2-1	-	CASSQARRQGDNEQFF	TGCGCCAGCAGCCAAGCCCGCCGGCAGGGCGACAATGAGCAGTTCTTC
-	TRBV2	TRBJ1-6	TRBD1	CASSRITGTGDNSPLHF	TGTGCCAGCAGTCGGATTACCGGGACAGGGGACAATTCACCCCTCCACTTT
few	TRBV5-1	TRBJ1-3	TRBD1	CASSMSGTGSGNTIYF	TGCGCCAGCAGCATGTCGGGGACAGGCTCTGGAAACACCATATATTTT
-	TRBV6-5	TRBJ2-2	-	CASTDTANTGELFF	TGTGCCAGCACCGACACAGCGAACACCGGGGAGCTGTTTTTT
many	TRBV4-2	TRBJ1-3	-	CASSVGLTDGTIYF	TGTGCCAGCAGCGTGGGACTGACGGATGGCACCATATATTTT
-	TRBV5-1	TRBJ2-6	-	CASSLGDFGANVLTF	TGCGCCAGCAGCTTGGGCGACTTTGGGGCCAACGTCCTGACTTTC
-	TRBV9	TRBJ1-3	TRBD1	CASCPTGDSGNTIYF	TGTGCCAGCTGCCCGACAGGGGACTCTGGAAACACCATATATTTT
-	TRBV9	TRBJ1-3	-	CASSDSFGNTIYF	TGTGCCAGCAGCGACAGCTTTGGAAACACCATATATTTT
-	TRBV6-2/TRBV6-3	TRBJ2-5	TRBD2	CASSRLAGEGETQYF	TGTGCCAGCAGTCGACTAGCGGGGGAGGGAGAGACCCAGTACTTC
-	TRBV6-5	TRBJ1-4	-	CASSYEGRRGEKLFF	TGTGCCAGCAGTTACGAGGGGAGGAGGGGTGAAAAACTGTTTTTT
-	TRBV7-9	TRBJ1-2	-	CASSLGTAYGYTF	TGTGCCAGCAGCTTAGGGACAGCCTATGGCTACACCTTC
-	TRBV28	TRBJ1-1	-	CASSPLYNEAFF	TGTGCCAGCAGTCCTCTTTACAATGAAGCTTTCTTT